Sequencing of this T cell receptor (beta chain) was carried out in a study of T cells in Graves' hyperthyroidism and ophthalmopathy. Regions amplified from RNA transcripts were the TCR beta CDR3 regions. TCR CDR3 regions were first amplified by RT-PCR with HTBI primers. Each CDR3 protein gets one entry after TCRdb re-called the multiplex PCR reads with MiXCR. The sample has about 590,000 distinct CDR3 sequences, roughly 14% seen once. Looked up from germline, CDR1 is MDHEN and CDR2 is SYDVKM. The CDR3 sequence is 16 residues long. The J segment lost 5 bases and the V segment lost 5 bases, leaving 9 bases of the junction unmatched. When ophthalmopathy did not progress within 18 months, Graves' hyperthyroidism was considered stable. Disease duration under 2 months; hyperthyroidism patients were aged 18 to 65. Overall study findings and caveats: With a median lead of 6.5 months before onset, the model predicted ophthalmopathy. Most thyroid clonotypes with frequency above 0.001 were detected in blood.

This clonotype was recorded many times. Its antigen is unknown. The clonotype originates from a young woman with Graves' hyperthyroidism. This rearrangement joins TRBV28 to TRBJ2-1, with 10 bases lining up with TRBD2. The sample consisted of blood. This CDR3 is CASSNPGLALNNEQFF. The CDR3, as DNA: TGTGCCAGCAGTAACCCGGGACTAGCGCTAAACAATGAGCAGTTCTTC.